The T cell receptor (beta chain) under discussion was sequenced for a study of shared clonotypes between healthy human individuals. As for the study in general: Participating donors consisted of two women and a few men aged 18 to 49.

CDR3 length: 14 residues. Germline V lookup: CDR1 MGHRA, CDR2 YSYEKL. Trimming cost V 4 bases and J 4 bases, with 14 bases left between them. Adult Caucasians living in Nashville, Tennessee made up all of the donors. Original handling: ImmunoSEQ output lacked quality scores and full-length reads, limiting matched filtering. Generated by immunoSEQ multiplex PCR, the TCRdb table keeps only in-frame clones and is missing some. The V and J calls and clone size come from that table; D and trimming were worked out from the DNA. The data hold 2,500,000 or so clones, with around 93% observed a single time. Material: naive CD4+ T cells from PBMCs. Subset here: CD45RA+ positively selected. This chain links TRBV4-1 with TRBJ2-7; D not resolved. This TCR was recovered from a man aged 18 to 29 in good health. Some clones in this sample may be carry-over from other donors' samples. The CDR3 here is CASSLGNGPYEQYF. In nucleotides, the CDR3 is TGCGCCAGCAGCCTAGGAAACGGGCCTTACGAGCAGTACTTC.